Presented here are 29 T cell receptor beta chains from one specimen sequenced in a study of T cell changes during pregnancy in multiple sclerosis. The protocol was immunoSEQ multiplex PCR, while the TCRdb copy is restricted to in-frame clones and leaves out a portion. Of some 64,000 clones detected, roughly 90% appear once; the ten largest clones hold 3.3%. The material sequenced was peripheral blood, taken in the first trimester of pregnancy. The receptors were sampled from a female donor in good health, enrolled as a control in a pregnancy study.

The chain employs TRBV5-6 and TRBJ1-2; no definite D call. This CDR3 has 12 amino acids. CDR1 and CDR2 from the germline V gene are SGHDT and YYEEEE. V was cut by 2 bases and J by 9 bases, with 11 bases left in between. The CDR3 protein is CASSLRRESYTF. The CDR3, as DNA: TGTGCCAGCAGCTTAAGAAGGGAGAGCTACACCTTC.

CDR3 DNA: TGCGCCAGCAGCCAAGGACAGGGGAACTACGAGCAGTACTTC. Translating it yields CASSQGQGNYEQYF. The V and J genes are TRBV4-3 and TRBJ2-7; 8 nucleotides agree with TRBD1. Trimming at V came to 1 base and at J to 3 bases, leaving 2 bases not matched to a gene. The germline V gene encodes CDR1 LGHNA and CDR2 YSLEER. CDR3 length equals 14 residues.

This chain links TRBV2 with TRBJ2-1; perhaps TRBD2 as D (6 bases). The CDR3 runs to 13 residues. Trimming took 8 bases from V and 6 from J, leaving 14 bases between them. The germline V gene encodes CDR1 SNHLY and CDR2 FYNNEI. CDR3 in amino acids: CASLRDSINEQFF. DNA for the CDR3: TGTGCCAGCCTCCGGGACTCAATCAATGAGCAGTTCTTC. Looking up the rest from reference TRBV2 and TRBJ2-1 gives the full variable domain: EPEVTQTPSHQVTQMGQEVILRCVPISNHLYFYWYRQILGQKVEFLVSFYNNEISEKSEIFDDQFSVERPDGSNFTLKIRSTKLEDSAMYFCASLRDSINEQFFGPGTRLTVL.

V is TRBV28 and J is TRBJ2-4; no clear D gene. Germline V gives CDR1 MDHEN, CDR2 SYDVKM. CDR3 length equals 12 residues. V lost 2 bases to trimming and J lost 6 bases, with 5 bases between them. The CDR3 nucleotides read TGTGCCAGCAGTTTACCGTTAAACATTCAGTACTTC. Translation: CASSLPLNIQYF.

The V call is TRBV19, the J call TRBJ1-2; 8 bases match TRBD1. Germline V lookup: CDR1 LNHDA, CDR2 SQIVND (reference sequence). The length of the CDR3 is 16 residues. The J segment lost 0 bases and the V segment lost 5 bases, leaving 8 bases of the junction unmatched. The CDR3 reads CASSAPTGVTNYGYTF. The CDR3 bases are TGTGCCAGTAGTGCGCCGACAGGGGTCACTAACTATGGCTACACCTTC. Filled out from reference TRBV19 and TRBJ1-2, the complete variable domain reads DGGITQSPKYLFRKEGQNVTLSCEQNLNHDAMYWYRQDPGQGLRLIYYSQIVNDFQKGDIAEGYSVSREKKESFPLTVTSAQKNPTAFYLCASSAPTGVTNYGYTFGSGTRLTVV.

The rearrangement joins TRBV29-1 to TRBJ1-2; possible D gene TRBD1, 6 bases. The V gene lost 4 bases and the J gene lost 4 bases, with 10 bases spanning the gap. This CDR3 spans 12 amino acids. CDR1 and CDR2 from the germline V gene are SQVTM and ANQGSEA. The CDR3 reads CSVVEGVYGYTF. Written as DNA, the CDR3 is TGCAGCGTTGTTGAGGGGGTCTATGGCTACACCTTC.

The chain links TRBV7-2 to TRBJ1-2; no definite D call. V dropped 1 base and J dropped 6 bases, with 9 bases sitting between them. The CDR3 is 13 residues long. Germline assignment: CDR1 SGHTA and CDR2 FQGNSA. The CDR3 sequence is CASSLVQRDGYTF. The CDR3 bases are TGTGCCAGCAGCTTAGTCCAGAGGGATGGCTACACCTTC.

The chain joins TRBV5-4 to TRBJ1-4, with TRBD1 matching over 7 bases. CDR3 length: 13 amino acids. The germline V gene encodes CDR1 SGHNT and CDR2 YYREEE (reference sequence). With 9 bases clipped from V and 5 bases from J, the junction kept 7 bases outside the gene matches. The CDR3 sequence: CATADRSNEKLFF. The CDR3 nucleotides are TGTGCCACCGCGGACAGGTCAAATGAAAAACTGTTTTTT. Complete variable domain (other parts from reference TRBV5-4 and TRBJ1-4): ETGVTQSPTHLIKTRGQQVTLRCSSQSGHNTVSWYQQALGQGPQFIFQYYREEENGRGNFPPRFSGLQFPNYSSELNVNALELDDSALYLCATADRSNEKLFFGSGTQLSVL.

This chain links TRBV7-9 with TRBJ2-3, with D possibly being TRBD1 (7 bases). Germline V gene lookup returns CDR1 SEHNR and CDR2 FQNEAQ (reference sequence). Trimming removed 4 bases at V and 1 base at J, with 12 bases between. The CDR3 covers 15 residues. The CDR3 sequence is CASSWGDSRTDTQYF. Here the CDR3 DNA reads TGTGCCAGCAGCTGGGGGGACAGCCGCACAGATACGCAGTATTTT.

This clone has only one observation. The chain carries TRBV7-2 and TRBJ1-2; 9 nucleotides agree with TRBD1. This CDR3 has 15 amino acids. The trim removed 3 bases at V and 8 bases at J, leaving 10 bases unmatched. In germline, CDR1 is SGHTA, CDR2 FQGNSA. The CDR3 protein is CASSFRDREGIGYTF. DNA for the CDR3: TGTGCCAGCAGCTTCCGGGACAGGGAAGGTATCGGCTACACCTTC.

The rearrangement links TRBV5-5 to TRBJ2-7, with 8 nucleotides matching TRBD1. The CDR3 spans 13 residues. V dropped 4 bases and J dropped 3; count of bases not matched to a gene: 3. Per germline, CDR1 SGHKS and CDR2 YYEKEE (reference sequence). The CDR3 DNA follows: TGTGCCAGCAGCGGAGGGACAGGCTACGAGCAGTACTTC. Translating gives CASSGGTGYEQYF.

J is TRBJ1-4 and V is TRBV19; D gene uncertain. The CDR3 is 15 amino acids. Trimming left V 0 bases short and J 5 bases short, with 10 bases between. Germline values: CDR1 LNHDA, CDR2 SQIVND (reference sequence). The DNA of the CDR3 is TGTGCCAGTAGTATAGACCTTTTTGTAAATGAAAAACTGTTTTTT. Amino acid sequence: CASSIDLFVNEKLFF. The whole variable domain, filled in from reference TRBV19 and TRBJ1-4, reads DGGITQSPKYLFRKEGQNVTLSCEQNLNHDAMYWYRQDPGQGLRLIYYSQIVNDFQKGDIAEGYSVSREKKESFPLTVTSAQKNPTAFYLCASSIDLFVNEKLFFGSGTQLSVL.

V gene TRBV5-1 combines with J gene TRBJ2-2; TRBD1 might be the D (6 bases). Between the trimmed V and J ends, which lost 4 bases and 3 bases, there was a span of 10 bases. This CDR3 comprises 14 residues. From germline, CDR1 is SGHRS and CDR2 YFSETQ. The DNA for the CDR3 is TGCGCCAGCAGCAGACGACAGGACACCGGGGAGCTGTTTTTT. Its translation is CASSRRQDTGELFF. The full variable domain, with the rest looked up from reference TRBV5-1 and TRBJ2-2, is KAGVTQTPRYLIKTRGQQVTLSCSPISGHRSVSWYQQTPGQGLQFLFEYFSETQRNKGNFPGRFSGRQFSNSRSEMNVSTLELGDSALYLCASSRRQDTGELFFGEGSRLTVL.

The chain carries TRBV6-6 and TRBJ2-2; D is perhaps TRBD2 (7 bases). Germline V gene data show CDR1 as MNHNY and CDR2 as SVGAGI (reference sequence). The length of the CDR3 is 16 residues. V was pared by 11 bases and J by 4 bases, with 23 bases between. CDR3 sequence (DNA): TGTGCCGTGCAACGGGGGGAGACAGGACCCACCGGGGAGCTGTTTTTT. It encodes CAVQRGETGPTGELFF.

V and J are TRBV11-2 and TRBJ2-2, with D maybe TRBD2 (7 bases). The CDR3 extends over 18 amino acids. Trimming removed 0 bases from V and 1 base from J, with 15 bases in between. CDR1 SGHAT and CDR2 FQNNGV come from the germline V gene. CDR3 coding DNA: TGTGCCAGCAGCTTAGAAGGGGGAATAGCGGGGAACACCGGGGAGCTGTTTTTT. Protein: CASSLEGGIAGNTGELFF.

This chain uses TRBV7-9 with TRBJ1-4; a weak D match, TRBD1 (6 bases). CDR1 and CDR2 from the germline V gene are SEHNR and FQNEAQ (reference sequence). V was pared by 1 base and J by 0 bases, with 9 bases between. The CDR3 spans 16 residues. CDR3 residues: CASSLGAGATNEKLFF. DNA of the CDR3: TGTGCCAGCAGCTTAGGGGCAGGGGCAACTAATGAAAAACTGTTTTTT.

The CDR3 coding sequence is TGTGCCAGCAGCCCAGGCGGACAGGGTAACACCGGGGAGCTGTTTTTT. Translation: CASSPGGQGNTGELFF. The chain carries TRBV7-6 and TRBJ2-2, with 8 bases matching TRBD1. V shed 5 bases, J shed 2 bases, and the junction held 7 bases outside the gene matches. The CDR3 totals 16 residues. The germline V gene has CDR1 SGHVS and CDR2 FNYEAQ.

The rearrangement uses TRBV6-1 and TRBJ2-2, with 8 bases lining up with TRBD1. CDR1 is MNHNS, CDR2 SASEGT, per germline. CDR3 length: 14 amino acids. The V segment lost 5 bases and the J segment 7 bases; nucleotides outside the gene matches: 6. This CDR3 is CASSWTGTNGELFF. The CDR3 coding sequence is TGTGCCAGCAGTTGGACAGGGACGAACGGGGAGCTGTTTTTT.

The genes are TRBV6-6 and TRBJ2-2; a weak D match, TRBD2 (5 bases). Germline assignment: CDR1 MNHNY and CDR2 SVGAGI (reference sequence). V shed 5 bases and J shed 5 bases, with 9 bases lying between them. The CDR3 has 13 amino acids. The CDR3 sequence is CASSPGETGELFF. In DNA form, the CDR3 reads TGTGCCAGCAGTCCTGGGGAGACCGGGGAGCTGTTTTTT.

This clone was seen a single time. This rearrangement joins TRBV27 to TRBJ1-1; tentatively, D is TRBD1 (5 bases). The CDR3 is made up of 15 amino acids. The V end lost 3 bases, the J end lost 4 bases, and 15 bases lay between the germline ends. The V gene's germline CDR1 is MNHEY and CDR2 SMNVEV (reference sequence). The DNA for the CDR3 is TGTGCCAGCAGTTTGCTTGGGCAGGGTGGCACTGAAGCTTTCTTT. It yields the protein CASSLLGQGGTEAFF.

In its sample, this clone was seen a few times. The V gene is TRBV16, the J gene TRBJ2-1, with D possibly being TRBD2 (6 bases). Germline CDR1 KGHSY, CDR2 FQNENV. The CDR3 is 13 residues long. Trimming cost V 6 bases and J 4 bases, with 10 bases left between them. CDR3 sequence (DNA): TGTGCCAGCAGTATCCTAGCGTACAATGAGCAGTTCTTC. Translation: CASSILAYNEQFF.

The chain carries TRBV6-6 and TRBJ1-2, with D perhaps matching TRBD1 (6 bases). CDR3 size: 15 residues. V was clipped by 4 bases and J by 2 bases, with 14 bases between them. Per germline, CDR1 MNHNY and CDR2 SVGAGI (reference sequence). CDR3 residues: CASSLSRGLNYGYTF. Here the CDR3 DNA reads TGTGCCAGCAGTTTATCTAGGGGGTTAAACTATGGCTACACCTTC.

The V call is TRBV28, the J call TRBJ2-3, with 11 bases fitting TRBD1. The CDR3 loop spans 14 amino acids. The V segment lost 8 bases and the J segment 2 bases; nucleotides outside the gene matches: 3. From germline, CDR1 is MDHEN and CDR2 SYDVKM. The DNA of the CDR3 is TGTGCCAGCGGGACAGGGGGGCTCACAGATACGCAGTATTTT. It specifies CASGTGGLTDTQYF.

This clone showed up just a few times. Mismatch with germline at one junction end may stem from a read error. The J gene is TRBJ2-7, the V gene TRBV7-6; TRBD2 is a possible D gene (6 bases). CDR3 length: 12 amino acids. Germline V gives CDR1 SGHVS, CDR2 FNYEAQ. CDR3 sequence: CASSSPPGLTSF. Here the CDR3 DNA reads TGTGCCAGCAGCTCCCCGCCGGGACTCACTTCCTTC.

The chain employs TRBV18 and TRBJ2-1; D uncertain. CDR1 and CDR2 from the germline V gene are KGHSH and LQKENI. V lost 2 bases, J lost 4 bases, and 9 bases lay in between. The CDR3 sequence is 14 residues long. The CDR3 DNA follows: TGTGCCAGCTCACCAAATCGAGAGTACAATGAGCAGTTCTTC. Translation: CASSPNREYNEQFF. Using reference TRBV18 and TRBJ2-1 for the parts outside the CDR3, the full variable domain is NAGVMQNPRHLVRRRGQEARLRCSPMKGHSHVYWYRQLPEEGLKFMVYLQKENIIDESGMPKERFSAEFPKEGPSILRIQQVVRGDSAAYFCASSPNREYNEQFFGPGTRLTVL.

This rearrangement joins TRBV7-9 to TRBJ2-7; 14 nucleotides align to TRBD2. V gave up 2 bases and J gave up 5 bases; unmatched junction bases: 5. The CDR3 is 16 residues long. Germline lookup yields CDR1 SEHNR and CDR2 FQNEAQ (reference sequence). The CDR3 spells CASSLRTSGGYDEQYF. The DNA of the CDR3 is TGTGCCAGCAGCTTAAGGACTAGCGGGGGGTATGACGAGCAGTACTTC.

The chain combines TRBV7-2 with TRBJ1-1, with D maybe TRBD1 (6 bases). Germline loops: CDR1 SGHTA, CDR2 FQGNSA. The germline V and J ends were trimmed by 5 bases and 1 base, with 11 bases remaining between them. The CDR3 consists of 14 residues. The CDR3 DNA sequence: TGTGCCAGCAGCCGACAGGCAACGAACACTGAAGCTTTCTTT. Amino acids: CASSRQATNTEAFF. Together with reference TRBV7-2 and TRBJ1-1, the CDR3 gives the full variable domain: GAGVSQSPSNKVTEKGKDVELRCDPISGHTALYWYRQSLGQGLEFLIYFQGNSAPDKSGLPSDRFSAERTGGSVSTLTIQRTQQEDSAVYLCASSRQATNTEAFFGQGTRLTVV.

This clone was seen a single time. V and J are TRBV5-8 and TRBJ2-4; 9 nucleotides align to TRBD2. The trim removed 2 bases at V and 7 bases at J, leaving 1 base unmatched. The V gene's germline CDR1 is SGHTS and CDR2 YDEGEE. The CDR3 spans 13 residues. CDR3 residues: CASSFAGGNIQYF. CDR3 in DNA: TGTGCCAGCAGCTTTGCGGGGGGGAACATTCAGTACTTC.

The CDR3 sequence is CASSLGLANHEQYF. The CDR3 DNA reads TGTGCCAGCAGCTTGGGGCTAGCGAACCACGAGCAGTACTTC. The chain recombines TRBV5-5 with TRBJ2-7; tentative D call: TRBD2 (6 bases). V lost 0 bases and J 5 bases, leaving 12 bases between the germline ends. CDR1 and CDR2 (germline): SGHKS, YYEKEE (reference sequence). The CDR3 loop spans 14 amino acids.